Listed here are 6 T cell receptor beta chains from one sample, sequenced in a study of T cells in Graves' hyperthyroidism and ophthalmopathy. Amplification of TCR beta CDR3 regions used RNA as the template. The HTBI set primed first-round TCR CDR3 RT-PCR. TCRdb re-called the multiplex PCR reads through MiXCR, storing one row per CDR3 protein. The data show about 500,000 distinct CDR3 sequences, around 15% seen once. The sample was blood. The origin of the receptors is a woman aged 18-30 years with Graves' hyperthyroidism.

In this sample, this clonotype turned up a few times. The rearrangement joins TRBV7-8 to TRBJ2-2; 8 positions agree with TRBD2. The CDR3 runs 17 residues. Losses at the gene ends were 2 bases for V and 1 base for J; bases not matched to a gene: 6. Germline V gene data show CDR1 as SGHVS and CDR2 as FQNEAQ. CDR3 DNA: TGTGCCAGCAGCTTACTCGCGGGGGGCATGAACACCGGGGAGCTGTTTTTT. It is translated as CASSLLAGGMNTGELFF.

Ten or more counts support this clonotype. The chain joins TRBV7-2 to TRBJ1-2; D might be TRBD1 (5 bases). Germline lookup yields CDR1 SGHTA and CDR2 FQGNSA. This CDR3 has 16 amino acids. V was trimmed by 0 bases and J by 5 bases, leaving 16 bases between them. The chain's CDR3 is CASSLAGTGGGYGYTF. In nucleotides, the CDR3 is TGTGCCAGCAGCTTAGCAGGGACGGGGGGAGGGTATGGCTACACCTTC.

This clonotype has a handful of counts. The CDR3 nucleotides are TGTGCCAGCAGCCAAATGGAAGGCAGGGTGAACACTGAAGCTTTCTTT. Translated: CASSQMEGRVNTEAFF. The chain carries TRBV3-1 and TRBJ1-1, with D maybe TRBD1 (5 bases). The germline V gene has CDR1 LGHDT and CDR2 YNNKEL (reference sequence). This CDR3 is built from 16 residues. V shed 2 bases and J shed 0 bases, with 13 bases lying between them. Together with reference TRBV3-1 and TRBJ1-1, the CDR3 gives the full variable domain: DTAVSQTPKYLVTQMGNDKSIKCEQNLGHDTMYWYKQDSKKFLKIMFSYNNKELIINETVPNRFSPKSPDKAHLNLHINSLELGDSAVYFCASSQMEGRVNTEAFFGQGTRLTVV.

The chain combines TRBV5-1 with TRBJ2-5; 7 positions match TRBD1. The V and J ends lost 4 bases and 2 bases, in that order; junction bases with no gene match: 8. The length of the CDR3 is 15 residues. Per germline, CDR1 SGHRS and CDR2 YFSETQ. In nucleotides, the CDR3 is TGCGCCAGCAGCCTAAGGACAGGCCCTCAAGAGACCCAGTACTTC. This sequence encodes CASSLRTGPQETQYF. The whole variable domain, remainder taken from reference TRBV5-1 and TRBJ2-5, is KAGVTQTPRYLIKTRGQQVTLSCSPISGHRSVSWYQQTPGQGLQFLFEYFSETQRNKGNFPGRFSGRQFSNSRSEMNVSTLELGDSALYLCASSLRTGPQETQYFGPGTRLLVL.

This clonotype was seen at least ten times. The chain's CDR3 is CASSQVEGTRYEQYF. In DNA form, the CDR3 reads TGTGCCAGCAGCCAAGTTGAAGGAACTCGCTACGAGCAGTACTTC. The gene calls are TRBV14 and TRBJ2-7, with no clear D. The V gene lost 1 base and the J gene lost 3 bases, with 13 bases spanning the gap. CDR3 size: 15 residues. Germline V gives CDR1 SGHDN, CDR2 FVKESK.

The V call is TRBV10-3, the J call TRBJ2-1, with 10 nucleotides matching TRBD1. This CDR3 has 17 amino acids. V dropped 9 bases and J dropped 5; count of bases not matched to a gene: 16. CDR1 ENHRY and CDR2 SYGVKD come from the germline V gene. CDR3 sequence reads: CAIEQFPGTGANNEQFF. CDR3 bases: TGTGCCATAGAACAATTCCCCGGGACAGGGGCCAACAATGAGCAGTTCTTC.